The 9 T cell receptor beta chains presented below share a single source sample, sequenced in a study of blood T cell repertoires in COVID-19. Here immunoSEQ multiplex PCR was the method, and the copy in TCRdb shows in-frame clones only, minus some. Of tens of thousands of clones detected, 82% appear once; the ten largest clones hold roughly 13%. Input material: peripheral blood. These receptors all stem from a woman older than 75 with acute or convalescent COVID-19.

The chain carries TRBV7-2 and TRBJ1-1; 7 nucleotides match TRBD1. This CDR3 spans 14 amino acids. Germline V gives CDR1 SGHTA, CDR2 FQGNSA. V dropped 6 bases and J dropped 5; count of bases not matched to a gene: 9. The CDR3 DNA is TGTGCCAGCAGTTTAAGGGACAGTAAGACTGAAGCTTTCTTT. Amino acids: CASSLRDSKTEAFF.

The chain joins TRBV7-8 to TRBJ2-7; 8 nucleotides line up with TRBD2. The germline V gene has CDR1 SGHVS and CDR2 FQNEAQ. V dropped 5 bases and J dropped 5; count of bases not matched to a gene: 11. This CDR3 has 15 residues. The chain's CDR3 is CASSPREGYLHEQYF. The CDR3, as DNA: TGTGCCAGCAGCCCACGGGAGGGGTACCTCCACGAGCAGTACTTC.

The chain links TRBV7-8 to TRBJ2-5; 13 bases fit TRBD2. With V trimmed by 2 bases and J by 3 bases, 6 bases remained unmatched. The germline V gene has CDR1 SGHVS and CDR2 FQNEAQ. The CDR3 covers 17 residues. This CDR3 is CASSLPTSGRAKETQYF. CDR3 DNA: TGTGCCAGCAGCTTACCCACTAGCGGGAGGGCCAAAGAGACCCAGTACTTC.

In regard to this clone: At the DNA level, this CDR3 is encoded by other sequences in the same sample as well. The chain links TRBV5-1 to TRBJ2-7, with a tentative D call TRBD1 (6 bases). Looked up from germline, CDR1 is SGHRS and CDR2 is YFSETQ. V was trimmed by 1 base and J by 4 bases, leaving 12 bases between them. CDR3 size: 14 residues. The CDR3 region has the DNA TGCGCCAGCAGCTTGAGGGACACTGGATACGAGCAGTACTTC. Translation: CASSLRDTGYEQYF.

The chain links TRBV12-5 to TRBJ1-1; no reliable D call. Germline V lookup: CDR1 LGHNT, CDR2 FRNRAP. Trimming pared 2 bases from V and 2 bases from J, leaving 6 bases between. The CDR3 covers 13 residues. The CDR3 nucleotides are TGTGCTAGTGGTTTGTCCAGAAACACTGAAGCTTTCTTT. Translating it yields CASGLSRNTEAFF. Full variable domain (missing parts from reference TRBV12-5 and TRBJ1-1): DARVTQTPRHKVTEMGQEVTMRCQPILGHNTVFWYRQTMMQGLELLAYFRNRAPLDDSGMPKDRFSAEMPDATLATLKIQPSEPRDSAVYFCASGLSRNTEAFFGQGTRLTVV.

A few counts support this clone. The chain links TRBV30 to TRBJ1-1; D is uncertain. V lost 0 bases, J lost 4 bases, and 15 bases lay in between. Germline CDR1 reads GTSNPN; CDR2 reads SVGIG (reference sequence). The CDR3 spans 15 residues. The CDR3, as DNA: TGTGCCTGGAGTGTTGGAGTTCCGGGAGGCACTGAAGCTTTCTTT. Amino acid sequence: CAWSVGVPGGTEAFF. Based on the CDR3 plus reference TRBV30 and TRBJ1-1, the full variable domain is SQTIHQWPATLVQPVGSPLSLECTVEGTSNPNLYWYRQAAGRGLQLLFYSVGIGQISSEVPQNLSASRPQDRQFILSSKKLLLSDSGFYLCAWSVGVPGGTEAFFGQGTRLTVV.

The chain recombines TRBV9 with TRBJ2-5, with a possible D match to TRBD2 (6 bases). The CDR3 covers 15 residues. Germline V CDR1 and CDR2: SGDLS, YYNGEE. The germline V and J ends were trimmed by 0 bases and 5 bases, with 14 bases remaining between them. CDR3 DNA sequence: TGTGCCAGCAGCGTAGCTCCTAGTGGAGGGGAGACCCAGTACTTC. Its translation: CASSVAPSGGETQYF.

The V gene is TRBV19, the J gene TRBJ2-7; TRBD2 is a possible D gene (6 bases). The CDR3 consists of 16 residues. Germline V gene lookup returns CDR1 LNHDA and CDR2 SQIVND (reference sequence). V was pared by 3 bases and J by 4 bases, with 19 bases between. Here the CDR3 reads CASSISGRGLGYEQYF. The CDR3, as DNA: TGTGCCAGTAGTATCTCGGGTAGGGGACTTGGGTACGAGCAGTACTTC.

This clone was seen a few times. The V and J genes are TRBV5-5 and TRBJ1-1, with a possible D match to TRBD1 (5 bases). The V end was cut by 1 base, the J end by 3 bases, with 10 bases between. This CDR3 is built from 14 residues. CDR1 is SGHKS, CDR2 YYEKEE, per germline (reference sequence). The CDR3 sequence: CASSLRRGYTEAFF. CDR3 in DNA: TGTGCCAGCAGCTTGCGAAGGGGTTACACTGAAGCTTTCTTT. The entire variable domain, with the rest obtained from reference TRBV5-5 and TRBJ1-1, is as follows: DAGVTQSPTHLIKTRGQQVTLRCSPISGHKSVSWYQQVLGQGPQFIFQYYEKEERGRGNFPDRFSARQFPNYSSELNVNALLLGDSALYLCASSLRRGYTEAFFGQGTRLTVV.